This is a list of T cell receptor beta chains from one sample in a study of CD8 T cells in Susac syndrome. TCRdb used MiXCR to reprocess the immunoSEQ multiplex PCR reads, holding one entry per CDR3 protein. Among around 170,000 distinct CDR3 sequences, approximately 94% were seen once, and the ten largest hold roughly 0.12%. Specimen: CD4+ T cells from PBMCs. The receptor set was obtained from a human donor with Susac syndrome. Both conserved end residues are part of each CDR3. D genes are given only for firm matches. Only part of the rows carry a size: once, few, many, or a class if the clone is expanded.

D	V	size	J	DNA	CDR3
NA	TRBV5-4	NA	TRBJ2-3	TGTGCCAGCAGCTTGGCGGTGGTCGGGACTGGGGCGGAAGATACGCAGTATTTT	CASSLAVVGTGAEDTQYF
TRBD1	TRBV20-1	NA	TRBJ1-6	TGCAGTGCTGGGAGCCTTACAGGGGGTAGAGATTCACCCCTCCACTTT	CSAGSLTGGRDSPLHF
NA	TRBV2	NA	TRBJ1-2	TGTGCCAGCAGTGAAGCAGTCGGGTATGGCTACACCTTC	CASSEAVGYGYTF
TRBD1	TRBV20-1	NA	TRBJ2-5	TGCAGTGCAGATAGGGACAGGGGGCCGAGGGAGACCCAGTACTTC	CSADRDRGPRETQYF
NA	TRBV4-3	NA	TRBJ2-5	TGCGCCAGCAGCCAAAGGGGACTCCTGGGGGAGACCCAGTACTTC	CASSQRGLLGETQYF
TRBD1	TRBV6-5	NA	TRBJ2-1	TGTGCCAGCAGTTACACACAGGGGGCAGGCAATGAGCAGTTCTTC	CASSYTQGAGNEQFF
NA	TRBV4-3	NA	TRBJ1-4	TGCGCCAGCAGCCCAGAGGGCAGTTATAATGAAAAACTGTTTTTT	CASSPEGSYNEKLFF
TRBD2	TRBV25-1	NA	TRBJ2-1	TGTGCCAGCGGGACTAGCGGGGCCTCCTACAATGAGCAGTTCTTC	CASGTSGASYNEQFF
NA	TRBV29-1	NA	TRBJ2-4	TGCAGCGTTGTCGTCAGGGGGACTAAAAACATTCAGTACTTC	CSVVVRGTKNIQYF
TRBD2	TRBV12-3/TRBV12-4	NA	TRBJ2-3	TGTGCCAGCAGTACCGCCCGGGGGCTAGCGGGTTCAGATACGCAGTATTTT	CASSTARGLAGSDTQYF
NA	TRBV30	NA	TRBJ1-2	TGTGCCTGGACAACTGAGGAGAGAAACGGCTACACCTTC	CAWTTEERNGYTF
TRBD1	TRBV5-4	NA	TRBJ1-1	TGTGCCAGCAGTCGACAGGGAGCGAGCTTTGAAGCTTTCTTT	CASSRQGASFEAFF
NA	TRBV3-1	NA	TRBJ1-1	TGTGCCAGCAGCCAATCGGCCGGGGGAGTGGTCACTGAAGCTTTCTTT	CASSQSAGGVVTEAFF
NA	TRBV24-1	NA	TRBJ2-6	TGTGCCACCAATGGGTCGAAACGCTCTGGGGCCAACGTCCTGACTTTC	CATNGSKRSGANVLTF
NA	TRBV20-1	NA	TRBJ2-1	TGCAGTGCTAGCTTAGGGTATGACAATGAGCAGTTCTTC	CSASLGYDNEQFF
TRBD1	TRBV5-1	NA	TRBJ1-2	TGCGCCAGCAGCCTCGGATTGGACAGGGTGAGCTATGGCTACACCTTC	CASSLGLDRVSYGYTF
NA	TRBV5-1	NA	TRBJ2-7	TGCGCCAGCAGCTTGGACCCTCCTTGGGGCGAGCAGTACTTC	CASSLDPPWGEQYF
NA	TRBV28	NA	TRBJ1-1	TGTGCCAGCAGTTTATTCACTGAAGCTTTCTTT	CASSLFTEAFF
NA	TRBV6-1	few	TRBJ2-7	TGTGCCAGCAGGGAGACACGGGCTGCTCCCTACGAGCAGTACTTC	CASRETRAAPYEQYF
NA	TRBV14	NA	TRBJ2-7	TGTGCCAGCAGCCAAGTAGGGGCCGGGGTCCCACACTTC	CASSQVGAGVPHF
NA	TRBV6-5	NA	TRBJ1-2	TGTGCCAGCAGTTACATGGTGGCAGGCCACGGGGGCTACACCTTC	CASSYMVAGHGGYTF
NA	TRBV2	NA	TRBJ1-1	TGTGCCAGCAGTGAAGAGGCAGGGTGGAACACTGAAGCTTTCTTT	CASSEEAGWNTEAFF
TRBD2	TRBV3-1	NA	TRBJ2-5	TGTGCCAGCAGCCCCGCGGGGGGTGGTTTGGAGACCCAGTACTTC	CASSPAGGGLETQYF
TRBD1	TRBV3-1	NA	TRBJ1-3	TGTGCCAGCAGCACCGCCGACAGGGCCAAGGACACCATATATTTT	CASSTADRAKDTIYF
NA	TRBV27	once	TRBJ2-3	TGTGCCAGCAGTTTGAACAGGGGAGGAGATACGCAGTATTTT	CASSLNRGGDTQYF
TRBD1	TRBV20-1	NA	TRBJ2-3	TGCAGTGCCCTCCCCGCCGGGACAGGGGGCCCCACAGATACGCAGTATTTT	CSALPAGTGGPTDTQYF
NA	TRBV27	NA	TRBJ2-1	TGTGCCAGCAGTCATACGACCAAAAGGGGCGATGAGCAGTTCTTC	CASSHTTKRGDEQFF
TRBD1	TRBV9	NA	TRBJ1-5	TGTGCCAGCAGCCTTACAGGGGTCGGCAATCAGCCCCAGCATTTT	CASSLTGVGNQPQHF
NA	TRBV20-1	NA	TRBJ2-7	TGCAGTGCAATACAGGGAGCGCGGTACTACGAGCAGTACTTC	CSAIQGARYYEQYF
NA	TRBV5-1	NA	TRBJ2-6	TGCGCCAGCAGCTTGCTGCCAGGGGCCGGGGCCAACGTCCTGACTTTC	CASSLLPGAGANVLTF
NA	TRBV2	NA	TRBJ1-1	TGTGCCAGCAGTGGATGGGCGGGGACCGTCCGAGCTTTCTTT	CASSGWAGTVRAFF
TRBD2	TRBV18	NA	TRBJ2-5	TGTGCCAGCTCACCGGTGGCTAGCGGGGGGCTGGAGACCCAGTACTTC	CASSPVASGGLETQYF
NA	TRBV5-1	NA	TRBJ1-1	TGCGCCAGCAGCCCCATAGGGGTTGCTGAAGCTTTCTTT	CASSPIGVAEAFF
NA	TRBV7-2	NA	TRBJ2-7	TGTGCCAGCAGCACGGAGGGACTCCCCTCCTACGAGCAGTACTTC	CASSTEGLPSYEQYF
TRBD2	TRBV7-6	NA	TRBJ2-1	TGTGCCAGCAGCAGAACTAGCGGGGAACACAATGAGCAGTTCTTC	CASSRTSGEHNEQFF
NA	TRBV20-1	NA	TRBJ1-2	TGCAGTGCTAGAGATAGGATAAGGAGCTCTAACTATGGCTACACCTTC	CSARDRIRSSNYGYTF
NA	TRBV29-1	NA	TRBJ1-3	TGCAGCGCGAAAACAGGGTTCTCTGGAAACACCATATATTTT	CSAKTGFSGNTIYF
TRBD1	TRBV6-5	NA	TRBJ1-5	TGTGCCAGCAGCCGGGACAGGGACAATCAGCCCCAGCATTTT	CASSRDRDNQPQHF
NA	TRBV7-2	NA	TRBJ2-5	TGTGCCAGCAGCTTTAACAAGGGAGGCCAAGAGACCCAGTACTTC	CASSFNKGGQETQYF
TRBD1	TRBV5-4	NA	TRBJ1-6	TGTGCCAGCAGCTTGGCCGCGACCTCGGACAGGGGGCATAATTCACCCCTCCACTTT	CASSLAATSDRGHNSPLHF
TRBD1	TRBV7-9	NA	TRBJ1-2	TGTGCCAGCAGGTCGGGACAGGACCTCTATGGCTACACCTTC	CASRSGQDLYGYTF
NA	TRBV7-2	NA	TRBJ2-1	TGTGCCAGCAGCTCAACATTTAGCTCCTACAATGAGCAGTTCTTC	CASSSTFSSYNEQFF
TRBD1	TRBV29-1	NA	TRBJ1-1	TGCAGCGTTGAAGGGATTCCGGGACAGGGGGCCAGGAGGACTGAAGCTTTCTTT	CSVEGIPGQGARRTEAFF
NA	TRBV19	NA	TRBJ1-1	TGTGCCAGTAGTTTCGCAGCCACTGAAGCTTTCTTT	CASSFAATEAFF
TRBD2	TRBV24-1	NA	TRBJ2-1	TGTGCCACCAGTGACCCGAGCGGGGGCGATTCCTACAATGAGCAGTTCTTC	CATSDPSGGDSYNEQFF
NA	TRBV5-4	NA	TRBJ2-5	TGTGCCAGCAGCGACGGACGGAACAGGTACCAAGAGACCCAGTACTTC	CASSDGRNRYQETQYF
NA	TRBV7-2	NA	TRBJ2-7	TGTGCCAGCAGCTCCCCCCAGCTAGCCGCCGAGCAGTACTTC	CASSSPQLAAEQYF